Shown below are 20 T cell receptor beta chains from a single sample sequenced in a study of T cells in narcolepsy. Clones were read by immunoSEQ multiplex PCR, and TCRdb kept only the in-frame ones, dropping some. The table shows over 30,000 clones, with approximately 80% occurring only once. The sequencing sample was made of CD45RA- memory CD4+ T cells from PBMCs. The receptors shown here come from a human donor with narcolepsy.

The CDR3 region is CASSPRGDIPTGLFF. CDR3 sequence (DNA): TGTGCCAGCAGTCCGCGGGGGGACATTCCCACGGGACTGTTTTTT. V is TRBV27 and J is TRBJ1-4; D may be TRBD1 (6 bases). Trimming left V 5 bases short and J 13 bases short, with 23 bases between. Germline CDR1 MNHEY, CDR2 SMNVEV (reference sequence). The CDR3 consists of 15 residues.

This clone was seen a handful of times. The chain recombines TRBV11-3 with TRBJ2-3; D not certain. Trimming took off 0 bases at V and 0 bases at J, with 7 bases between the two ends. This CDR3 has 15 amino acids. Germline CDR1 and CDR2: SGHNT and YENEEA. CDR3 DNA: TGTGCCAGCAGCTTAGATCAGTTGAGCACAGATACGCAGTATTTT. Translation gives CASSLDQLSTDTQYF.

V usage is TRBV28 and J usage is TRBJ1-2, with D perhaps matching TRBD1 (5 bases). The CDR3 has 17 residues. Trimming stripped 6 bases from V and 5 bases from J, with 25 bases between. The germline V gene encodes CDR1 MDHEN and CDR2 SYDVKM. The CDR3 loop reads CASSLSGVGGRGYGYTF. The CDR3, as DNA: TGTGCCAGCAGCTTAAGTGGGGTTGGTGGGCGGGGGTATGGCTACACCTTC.

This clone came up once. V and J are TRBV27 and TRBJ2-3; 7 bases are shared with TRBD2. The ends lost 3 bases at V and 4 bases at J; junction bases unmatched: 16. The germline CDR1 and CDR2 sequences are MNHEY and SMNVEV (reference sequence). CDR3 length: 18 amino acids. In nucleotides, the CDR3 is TGTGCCAGCAGTTTGCCCTCCTCTCTAGCGGCAGGGCCAGATACGCAGTATTTT. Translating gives CASSLPSSLAAGPDTQYF.

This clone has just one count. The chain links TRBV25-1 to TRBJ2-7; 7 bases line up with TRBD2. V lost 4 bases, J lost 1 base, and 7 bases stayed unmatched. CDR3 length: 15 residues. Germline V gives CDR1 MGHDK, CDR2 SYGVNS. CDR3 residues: CASSGSRGVSYEQYF. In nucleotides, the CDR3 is TGTGCCAGCAGTGGAAGTCGGGGGGTTTCCTACGAGCAGTACTTC.

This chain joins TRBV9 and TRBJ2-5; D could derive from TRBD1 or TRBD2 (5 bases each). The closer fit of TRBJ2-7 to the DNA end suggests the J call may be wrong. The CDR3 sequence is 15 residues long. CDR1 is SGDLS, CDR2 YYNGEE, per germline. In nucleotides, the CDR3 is TGTGCCAGCAGCGCGAGAGGGGAGTCTCCCTACGAGCAGTACTTC. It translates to CASSARGESPYEQYF.

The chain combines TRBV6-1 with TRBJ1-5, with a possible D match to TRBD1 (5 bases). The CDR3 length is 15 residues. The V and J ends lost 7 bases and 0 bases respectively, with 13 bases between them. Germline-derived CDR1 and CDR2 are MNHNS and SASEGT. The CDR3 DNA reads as TGTGCCAGCATCCGGGACGGCGCTAGCAATCAGCCCCAGCATTTT. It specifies CASIRDGASNQPQHF.

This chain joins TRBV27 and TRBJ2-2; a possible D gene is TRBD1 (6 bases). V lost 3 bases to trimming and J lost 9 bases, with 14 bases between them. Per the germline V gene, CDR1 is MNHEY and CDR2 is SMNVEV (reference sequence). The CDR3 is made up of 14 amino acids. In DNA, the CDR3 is TGTGCCAGCAGTTTCACAGGGAATCCCCGGGAGCTGTTTTTT. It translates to CASSFTGNPRELFF.

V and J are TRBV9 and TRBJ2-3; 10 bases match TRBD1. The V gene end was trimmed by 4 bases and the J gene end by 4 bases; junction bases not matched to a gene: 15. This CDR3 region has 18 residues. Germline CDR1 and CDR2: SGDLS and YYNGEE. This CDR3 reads CASSSFPGTGAQADTQYF. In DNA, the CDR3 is TGTGCCAGCAGCTCCTTTCCCGGGACAGGGGCTCAGGCAGATACGCAGTATTTT.

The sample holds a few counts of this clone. The CDR3: CASSVDWRGGGKNIQYF. The CDR3 region has the DNA TGTGCCAGCAGCGTAGACTGGCGGGGGGGTGGCAAAAACATTCAGTACTTC. V and J are TRBV9 and TRBJ2-4, with 9 nucleotides matching TRBD2. Germline V gives CDR1 SGDLS, CDR2 YYNGEE. The CDR3 contains 17 residues. V shed 0 bases, J shed 3 bases, and the junction held 7 bases outside the gene matches.

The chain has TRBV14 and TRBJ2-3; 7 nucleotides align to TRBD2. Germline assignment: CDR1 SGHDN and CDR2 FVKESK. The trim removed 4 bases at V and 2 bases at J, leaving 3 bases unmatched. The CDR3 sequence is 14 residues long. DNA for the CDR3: TGTGCCAGCAGCCCGGGACTAACCACAGATACGCAGTATTTT. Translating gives CASSPGLTTDTQYF.

Here the CDR3 reads CASSLWNGELFF. The CDR3 coding sequence is TGTGCCAGCAGTTTGTGGAACGGGGAGCTGTTTTTT. The chain joins TRBV28 to TRBJ2-2; D not resolved. Trimming took 3 bases from V and 7 from J, leaving 6 bases between them. Germline CDR1 is MDHEN and CDR2 is SYDVKM. This CDR3 contains 12 residues.

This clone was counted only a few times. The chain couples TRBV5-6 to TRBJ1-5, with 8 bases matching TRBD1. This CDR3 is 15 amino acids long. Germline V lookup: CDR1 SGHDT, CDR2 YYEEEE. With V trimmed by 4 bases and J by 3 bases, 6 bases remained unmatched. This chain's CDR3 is CASSLRTGNNQPQHF. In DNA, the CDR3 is TGTGCCAGCAGCCTACGGACAGGGAACAATCAGCCCCAGCATTTT.

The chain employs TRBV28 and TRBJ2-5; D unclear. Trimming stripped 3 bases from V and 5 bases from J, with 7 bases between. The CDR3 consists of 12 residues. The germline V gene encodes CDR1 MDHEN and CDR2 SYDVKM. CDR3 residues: CASSFSQETQYF. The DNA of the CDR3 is TGTGCCAGCAGTTTTTCTCAGGAGACCCAGTACTTC. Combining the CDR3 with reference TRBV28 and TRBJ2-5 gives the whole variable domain DVKVTQSSRYLVKRTGEKVFLECVQDMDHENMFWYRQDPGLGLRLIYFSYDVKMKEKGDIPEGYSVSREKKERFSLILESASTNQTSMYLCASSFSQETQYFGPGTRLLVL.

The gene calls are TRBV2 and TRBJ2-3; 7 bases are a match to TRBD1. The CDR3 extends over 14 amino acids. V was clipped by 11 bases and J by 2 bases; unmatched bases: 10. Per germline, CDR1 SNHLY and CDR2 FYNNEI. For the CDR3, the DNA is TGTGCCGGGGGCCGGGACAGAGCCACAGATACGCAGTATTTT. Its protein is CAGGRDRATDTQYF. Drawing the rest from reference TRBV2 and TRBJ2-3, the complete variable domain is EPEVTQTPSHQVTQMGQEVILRCVPISNHLYFYWYRQILGQKVEFLVSFYNNEISEKSEIFDDQFSVERPDGSNFTLKIRSTKLEDSAMYFCAGGRDRATDTQYFGPGTRLTVL.

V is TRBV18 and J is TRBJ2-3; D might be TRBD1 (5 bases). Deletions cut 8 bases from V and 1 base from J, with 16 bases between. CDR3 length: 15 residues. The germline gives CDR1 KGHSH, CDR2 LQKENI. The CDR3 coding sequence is TGTGCCAGCGCCCGGATGATAGGGGGCACAGATACGCAGTATTTT. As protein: CASARMIGGTDTQYF.

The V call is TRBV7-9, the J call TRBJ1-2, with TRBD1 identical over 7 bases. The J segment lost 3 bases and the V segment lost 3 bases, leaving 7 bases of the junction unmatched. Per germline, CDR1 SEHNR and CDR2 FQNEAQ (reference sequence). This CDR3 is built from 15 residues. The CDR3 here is CASSFETGSHYGYTF. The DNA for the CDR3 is TGTGCCAGCAGCTTCGAGACAGGGAGTCACTATGGCTACACCTTC. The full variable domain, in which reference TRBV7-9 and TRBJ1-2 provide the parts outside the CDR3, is DTGVSQNPRHKITKRGQNVTFRCDPISEHNRLYWYRQTLGQGPEFLTYFQNEAQLEKSRLLSDRFSAERPKGSFSTLEIQRTEQGDSAMYLCASSFETGSHYGYTFGSGTRLTVV.

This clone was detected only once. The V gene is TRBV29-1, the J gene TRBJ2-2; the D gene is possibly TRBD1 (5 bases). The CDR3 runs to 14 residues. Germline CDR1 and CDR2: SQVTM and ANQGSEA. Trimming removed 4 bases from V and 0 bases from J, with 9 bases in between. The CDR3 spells CSVVRTTNTGELFF. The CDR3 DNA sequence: TGCAGCGTTGTCAGGACAACGAACACCGGGGAGCTGTTTTTT.

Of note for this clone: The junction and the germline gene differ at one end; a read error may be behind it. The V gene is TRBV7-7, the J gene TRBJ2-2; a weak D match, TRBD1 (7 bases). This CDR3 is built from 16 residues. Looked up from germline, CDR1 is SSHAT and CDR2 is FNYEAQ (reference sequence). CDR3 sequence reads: CASSLAGQTFTGELFF. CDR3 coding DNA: TGTGCTAGCAGCTTGGCGGGACAGACTTTCACCGGGGAGCTGTTTTTT.

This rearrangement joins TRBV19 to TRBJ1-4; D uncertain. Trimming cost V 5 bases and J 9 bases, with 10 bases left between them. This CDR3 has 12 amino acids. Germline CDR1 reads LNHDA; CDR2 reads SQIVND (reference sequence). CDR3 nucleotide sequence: TGTGCCAGTAGTTACTCCATGCAAAAACTGTTTTTT. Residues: CASSYSMQKLFF.